These 5 T cell receptor beta chains share one sample of origin, sequenced in a study of blood T cell repertoires in COVID-19. Using immunoSEQ multiplex PCR, the repertoire was profiled, and TCRdb retains in-frame clones only, with some absent. The sample consists of some 280,000 clones, 70% to 90% of them appearing once. Specimen: peripheral blood. The source is a woman in her 30s with active or convalescent COVID-19.

This clone was detected only once. This chain links TRBV7-9 with TRBJ1-1; D is uncertain. The CDR3 loop spans 13 amino acids. V was trimmed by 2 bases and J by 6 bases, leaving 10 bases between them. Germline V gene lookup returns CDR1 SEHNR and CDR2 FQNEAQ (reference sequence). As DNA, the CDR3 is TGTGCCAGCAGCTTAAAGAGCGGGTCTGAAGCTTTCTTT. It codes for CASSLKSGSEAFF.

The rearrangement links TRBV6-6 to TRBJ1-5, with D unresolved. Germline values: CDR1 MNHNY, CDR2 SVGAGI (reference sequence). The CDR3 totals 16 residues. V lost 7 bases, J lost 1 base, and 17 bases lay in between. This CDR3 is CASKQEGFFSNQPQHF. The CDR3 nucleotides read TGTGCCAGCAAGCAAGAGGGCTTTTTCAGCAATCAGCCCCAGCATTTT.

The gene calls are TRBV7-2 and TRBJ1-1; D gene ambiguous. Germline CDR1 and CDR2: SGHTA and FQGNSA. Trimming removed 5 bases from V and 3 bases from J, with 4 bases in between. The CDR3 consists of 11 residues. The CDR3 region is CASSPHTEAFF. Written as DNA, the CDR3 is TGTGCCAGCAGCCCTCACACTGAAGCTTTCTTT.

This clone was observed once. This chain connects TRBV20-1 to TRBJ1-1, with D perhaps matching TRBD1 (5 bases). This CDR3 comprises 11 residues. CDR1 and CDR2 (germline): DFQATT, SNEGSKA (reference sequence). Trimming left V 3 bases short and J 4 bases short, with 6 bases between. The CDR3 DNA follows: TGCAGTGCTAGGGGGCTCACTGAAGCTTTCTTT. This sequence encodes CSARGLTEAFF.

The V gene is TRBV27, the J gene TRBJ1-6; 7 bases match TRBD1. V dropped 0 bases and J dropped 6; count of bases not matched to a gene: 8. The CDR3 is 17 amino acids. In germline, CDR1 is MNHEY, CDR2 SMNVEV (reference sequence). Here the CDR3 DNA reads TGTGCCAGCAGTTTATCCCAAAGGACAGGCCTTAATTCACCCCTCCACTTT. Its translation: CASSLSQRTGLNSPLHF.